These 18 T cell receptor beta chains share one sample of origin, sequenced in a study of blood T cell repertoires in COVID-19. Produced via immunoSEQ multiplex PCR; TCRdb's table is partial and in-frame only. The repertoire holds 140,000 to 150,000 clones, with roughly 79% as singletons. Sequenced sample: peripheral blood. The receptors derive from a human donor with acute or convalescent COVID-19. The donor label of this sample is uncertain.

The chain couples TRBV5-6 to TRBJ2-3; 7 bases fit TRBD2. The CDR3 is made up of 15 amino acids. Looked up from germline, CDR1 is SGHDT and CDR2 is YYEEEE. With V trimmed by 1 base and J by 0 bases, 2 bases remained unmatched. CDR3 protein: CASSLMGGSTDTQYF. DNA of the CDR3: TGTGCCAGCAGCTTGATGGGAGGGAGCACAGATACGCAGTATTTT.

The genes are TRBV9 and TRBJ2-7, with D tentatively TRBD2 (5 bases). Between the trimmed V and J ends, which lost 0 bases and 2 bases, there was a span of 9 bases. CDR3 length equals 14 residues. The germline gives CDR1 SGDLS, CDR2 YYNGEE. CDR3 sequence: CASSVEDGTYEQYF. In nucleotides, the CDR3 is TGTGCCAGCAGCGTAGAGGACGGGACCTACGAGCAGTACTTC.

This chain connects TRBV2 to TRBJ2-5; D not resolved. Germline values: CDR1 SNHLY, CDR2 FYNNEI. The V end was cut by 1 base, the J end by 2 bases, with 5 bases between. CDR3 size: 13 residues. The CDR3 DNA follows: TGTGCCAGCAGTGAAGAAGAGCAAGAGACCCAGTACTTC. Its protein product is CASSEEEQETQYF.

V is TRBV4-1 and J is TRBJ2-7; 8 bases are a match to TRBD1. Germline CDR1 reads MGHRA; CDR2 reads YSYEKL. This CDR3 has 16 amino acids. Trimming at V came to 0 bases and at J to 7 bases, leaving 11 bases not matched to a gene. CDR3 sequence (DNA): TGCGCCAGCAGCCAAGATCTGCAGGGGGCGCCGCGTGAGCAGTACGTC. Its translation is CASSQDLQGAPREQYV.

V gene TRBV5-1 combines with J gene TRBJ2-5, with D uncertain. CDR1 is SGHRS, CDR2 YFSETQ, per germline. CDR3 size: 13 residues. Trimming took off 5 bases at V and 1 base at J, with 9 bases between the two ends. The chain's CDR3 is CASSQFPQETQYF. The CDR3 nucleotides read TGCGCCAGCAGTCAATTCCCCCAAGAGACCCAGTACTTC.

This chain joins TRBV18 and TRBJ1-1, with D perhaps matching TRBD1 (6 bases). The V end lost 2 bases, the J end lost 4 bases, and 14 bases lay between the germline ends. The CDR3 is 15 residues long. Germline V gene lookup returns CDR1 KGHSH and CDR2 LQKENI. The CDR3 reads CASSPTGKGSTEAFF. In DNA, the CDR3 is TGTGCCAGCTCACCAACAGGGAAGGGGAGCACTGAAGCTTTCTTT.

The chain combines TRBV7-8 with TRBJ1-1, with TRBD1 identical over 7 bases. Germline V gives CDR1 SGHVS, CDR2 FQNEAQ. The CDR3 totals 14 residues. The J segment lost 5 bases and the V segment lost 1 base, leaving 4 bases of the junction unmatched. The CDR3 DNA is TGTGCCAGCAGCTTAGACAGGGGATGGACTGAAGCTTTCTTT. Amino acid sequence: CASSLDRGWTEAFF.

The rearrangement uses TRBV30 and TRBJ1-5, with D tentatively TRBD1 (6 bases). The CDR3 is 15 residues long. The V and J ends lost 2 bases and 3 bases respectively, with 14 bases between them. In germline, CDR1 is GTSNPN, CDR2 SVGIG (reference sequence). The CDR3 loop is CAWSKGGGLNQPQHF. The CDR3 DNA follows: TGTGCCTGGAGTAAAGGGGGGGGTCTCAATCAGCCCCAGCATTTT. The entire variable domain, with the rest obtained from reference TRBV30 and TRBJ1-5, is as follows: SQTIHQWPATLVQPVGSPLSLECTVEGTSNPNLYWYRQAAGRGLQLLFYSVGIGQISSEVPQNLSASRPQDRQFILSSKKLLLSDSGFYLCAWSKGGGLNQPQHFGDGTRLSIL.

The chain carries TRBV29-1 and TRBJ1-1; 7 bases agree with TRBD1. V dropped 6 bases and J dropped 4; count of bases not matched to a gene: 11. Germline loops: CDR1 SQVTM, CDR2 ANQGSEA. The CDR3 runs to 14 residues. This CDR3 reads CSVTRGQRITEAFF. The CDR3 region has the DNA TGCAGCGTAACGAGGGGACAGAGAATCACTGAAGCTTTCTTT.

The chain combines TRBV6-5 with TRBJ2-7; 7 bases map to TRBD1. CDR3 size: 14 residues. V gave up 5 bases and J gave up 6 bases; unmatched junction bases: 10. Germline CDR1 and CDR2: MNHEY and SVGAGI. CDR3 protein: CASSPTGIFAEQYF. As DNA, the CDR3 is TGTGCCAGCAGTCCGACAGGGATTTTCGCCGAGCAGTACTTC.

The chain couples TRBV7-8 to TRBJ2-3, with TRBD2 identical over 9 bases. V was pared by 4 bases and J by 0 bases, with 2 bases of the junction left unmatched. The CDR3 has 15 residues. Germline CDR1 is SGHVS and CDR2 is FQNEAQ. CDR3 in amino acids: CASSSSGASTDTQYF. In DNA form, the CDR3 reads TGTGCCAGCAGCTCTAGCGGGGCTAGCACAGATACGCAGTATTTT.

The V call is TRBV5-1, the J call TRBJ2-2, with 12 nucleotides matching TRBD1. There are 17 residues in the CDR3. Germline CDR1 SGHRS, CDR2 YFSETQ. V shed 2 bases, J shed 5 bases, and the junction held 7 bases outside the gene matches. CDR3 nucleotide sequence: TGCGCCAGCAGCTTTCCCGGGACAGGGGGCCCGACCGGGGAGCTGTTTTTT. Translated, it gives CASSFPGTGGPTGELFF.

In this sample, this clone turned up once. J is TRBJ2-2 and V is TRBV7-9; 9 bases are shared with TRBD2. Germline V lookup: CDR1 SEHNR, CDR2 FQNEAQ (reference sequence). The CDR3 loop spans 14 amino acids. With 5 bases clipped from V and 4 bases from J, the junction kept 2 bases outside the gene matches. CDR3 in amino acids: CASSMTSGTGELFF. For the CDR3, the DNA is TGTGCCAGCAGCATGACTAGCGGCACCGGGGAGCTGTTTTTT.

J is TRBJ1-5 and V is TRBV6-5; possibly TRBD1 for D (5 bases). The CDR3 spans 14 residues. Germline loops: CDR1 MNHEY, CDR2 SVGAGI. Trimming shortened V by 7 bases and J by 5 bases, and 15 bases separated the two germline ends. The CDR3 coding sequence is TGTGCCAGCAAAGTAGGGGCTAGAGATCAGCCCCAGCATTTT. This codes for CASKVGARDQPQHF.

The rearrangement joins TRBV6-5 to TRBJ2-1; D possibly corresponds to TRBD2 (6 bases). The germline V gene has CDR1 MNHEY and CDR2 SVGAGI. This CDR3 region has 15 residues. Trimming pared 5 bases from V and 4 bases from J, leaving 15 bases between. CDR3: CASSTLGGGYNEQFF. DNA for the CDR3: TGTGCCAGCAGTACCCTAGGAGGAGGGTACAATGAGCAGTTCTTC.

The chain is built from TRBV11-3 and TRBJ1-5; 7 bases are a match to TRBD1. Germline CDR1 is SGHNT and CDR2 is YENEEA. The trim removed 5 bases at V and 3 bases at J, leaving 10 bases unmatched. This CDR3 is built from 16 residues. CDR3 protein: CASSPSEGANNQPQHF. The CDR3 region has the DNA TGTGCCAGCAGCCCCAGTGAGGGGGCAAACAATCAGCCCCAGCATTTT.

The J gene is TRBJ2-7, the V gene TRBV5-6; the D is unclear. Trimming removed 5 bases from V and 1 base from J, with 10 bases in between. Germline V gene sequence: CDR1 SGHDT, CDR2 YYEEEE. The CDR3 sequence is 13 residues long. CDR3 loop: CASRSWLSYEQYV. Written as DNA, the CDR3 is TGTGCCAGCAGATCTTGGCTTTCCTACGAGCAGTACGTC.

The rearrangement joins TRBV20-1 to TRBJ1-5, with 7 bases aligning to TRBD1. The germline V gene encodes CDR1 DFQATT and CDR2 SNEGSKA (reference sequence). The CDR3 sequence is 11 residues long. V dropped 5 bases and J dropped 15; count of bases not matched to a gene: 10. CDR3 loop: CSAGRTGQWHF. The DNA of the CDR3 is TGCAGTGCTGGGAGGACAGGTCAATGGCATTTT.